This T cell receptor beta chain came from a study of cytomegalovirus exposure and HLA in healthy donors (dated by TCRdb to about 2017). With respect to the entire study: According to a later analysis, the approximately 120 validation repertoires were produced on the same platform as the approximately 610 repertoires of the first cohort. The aim of the study was to test whether cataloging public T cell receptors could identify signatures of past pathogen exposure. Besides the first cohort of roughly 700 subjects, a separate validation cohort made up of roughly 120 different subjects was used. High-throughput TCR immunosequencing, statistical association of individual TCRs with disease status, and machine learning were combined to predict cytomegalovirus infection status. Broad study findings and their caveats: Cytomegalovirus status was reported to be diagnosed by the classifier with high specificity and sensitivity in both the original and validation cohorts. Most TCR sequences were observed very rarely across donors, whereas some public TCRs were present in many individuals. In a later analysis, TCRs clustered in the first cohort were found to also tend to co-occur in the roughly 110 validation repertoires, with 85% to 95% of cluster scores above 0. A few of the identified cytomegalovirus-associated TCR beta chains were confirmed in vitro to be specific for cytomegalovirus antigens. It was suggested by the authors that the approach could potentially be generalized to other disease states and immunological phenotypes. All 120 or so repertoires were used to score co-occurrence in the validation cohort in a later analysis, because that analysis had no HLA typing for the cohort. A total of about 150 TCR beta chains were listed by the study as associated with cytomegalovirus.

CDR1 and CDR2, per the germline V gene, are MNHEY and SVGAGI. V and J lose 2 bases and 9 bases, and a span of 10 bases separates them. The CDR3 holds 12 amino acids from the cysteine to the phenylalanine. Solely the CDR3 DNA is kept, with 36 bases framed from the first base. The donors were included in the validation cohort of around 120 subjects, a group kept apart from the roughly 670-subject first cohort. Comment on this clone: There is no known antigen for this receptor. Base qualities are not at hand, and no much larger clone is one base apart.

Library creation used the immunoSEQ multiplex PCR assay. The published analysis was carried out like this. A statistical classification framework was developed to diagnose cytomegalovirus status using the catalog of TCR beta chain sequences. TCRdb took over this immuneACCESS table, retaining in-frame rearrangements with V and J assigned. Such tables are incomplete; in checked studies, under half of the missing clones stem from an unresolved V gene, and the remainder is unexplained. V, J and clone size were drawn from that table, and D and trimming were deduced from the DNA. Within this sample are 65,000 to 75,000 clones, with roughly 93% of them counted one time only. The ten largest clones take up about 3.5% of the sample.

The receptor was derived from a woman between 18 and 30 years old in good health and CMV-seropositive. The rearranged chain carries TRBV6-5 and TRBJ1-2; the D gene is not confidently resolved. Specimen: PBMCs. The CDR3 in this case is CASSYLSGSYTF. The DNA sequence is given as TGTGCCAGCAGTTACCTCTCAGGAAGCTACACCTTC.